This T cell receptor (beta chain) stems from a study of cytomegalovirus exposure and HLA in healthy donors. Study results and caveats: TCR beta chains numbering 164 were designated cytomegalovirus-associated. Most TCR sequences were uncommon, yet certain public TCRs appeared in many donors.

This clone was detected a few times. Its antigen is undetermined. This PCR relied on a set of 60 Vbeta primers and 13 Jbeta primers. As originally analysed: A later analysis tallied about 80 million unique TCR beta chains, about 9.9 million of them shared. Clones were read by immunoSEQ multiplex PCR, and TCRdb kept only the in-frame ones, dropping some. The V and J calls and clone size come from that table; D and trimming were worked out from the DNA. This table has roughly 120,000 clones, more than 60% appearing once. V lost 1 base to trimming and J lost 3 bases; unmatched junction nucleotides: 1. The CDR3 length is 15 residues. The germline CDR1 and CDR2 sequences are SNHLY and FYNNEI.

The rearrangement uses TRBV2 and TRBJ1-5, with 9 bases aligning to TRBD1. The TCR was taken from a man aged 40-55 years in good health and CMV-seropositive. Sequencing was performed on PBMCs. CDR3 protein: CASSEGDRVNQPQHF. CDR3 nucleotides: TGTGCCAGCAGTGAAGGGGACAGGGTCAATCAGCCCCAGCATTTT.